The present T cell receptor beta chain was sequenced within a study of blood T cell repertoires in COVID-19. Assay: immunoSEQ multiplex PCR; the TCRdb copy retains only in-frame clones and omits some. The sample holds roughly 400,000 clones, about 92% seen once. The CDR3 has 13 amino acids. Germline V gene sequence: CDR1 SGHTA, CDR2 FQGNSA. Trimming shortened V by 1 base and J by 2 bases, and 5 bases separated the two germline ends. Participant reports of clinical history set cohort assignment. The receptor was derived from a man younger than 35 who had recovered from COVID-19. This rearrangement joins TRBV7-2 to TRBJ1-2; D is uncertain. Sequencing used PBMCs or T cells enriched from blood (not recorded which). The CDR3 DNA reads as TGTGCCAGCAGCTTAGGTCAGAACTATGGCTACACCTTC. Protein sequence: CASSLGQNYGYTF.